Shown below are 17 T cell receptor beta chains from a single sample sequenced in a study. The sorted Tregs were CD4+CD25+CD127-/low cells. TCRdb re-called the 5' RACE reads with MiXCR, one entry per CDR3 protein. The sample shows tens of thousands of distinct CDR3 sequences, roughly a fifth of them seen only once. The specimen was Tregs sorted from blood. These TCRs come from a female donor with breast cancer.

This clonotype was observed once. A much larger clone lies a single base off, so this may be a read error. The rearrangement uses TRBV5-1 and TRBJ2-5; D unclear. Germline CDR1 SGHRS, CDR2 YFSETQ. The CDR3 loop spans 15 amino acids. Here the CDR3 reads CAGSLANGYQETQYF. CDR3 nucleotides: TGCGCCGGCAGCTTGGCCAACGGCTACCAAGAGACCCAGTACTTC.

This clonotype was found many times. The chain has TRBV18 and TRBJ2-1, with 12 bases aligning to TRBD2. CDR3 size: 15 residues. V shed 6 bases and J 5 bases; nucleotides not matched to a gene: 5. The germline V gene has CDR1 KGHSH and CDR2 LQKENI. The CDR3 nucleotides read TGTGCCAGCTCCGTCGGACTAGCGGGGCACAATGAGCAGTTCTTC. Translated, it gives CASSVGLAGHNEQFF.

This clonotype was detected ten times or more. As DNA, the CDR3 is TGTGCCAGCAGCGTCCCACAGTCACTTAGCACAGATACGCAGTATTTT. Translated, it gives CASSVPQSLSTDTQYF. The V call is TRBV7-2, the J call TRBJ2-3; no firm D call. The CDR3 sequence is 16 residues long. V lost 5 bases, J lost 0 bases, and 15 bases lay in between. The germline V gene encodes CDR1 SGHTA and CDR2 FQGNSA.

This clonotype occurred once. Possible read error: a much larger clone is one base away. This chain uses TRBV4-2 with TRBJ1-6; D is unclear. Germline assignment: CDR1 LGHNA and CDR2 YNFKEQ. This CDR3 is built from 14 residues. CDR3 nucleotides: TGTGCCAGCGGCCAAGCAGGTTCAAATTCACCCCTCCACTTT. Its protein is CASGQAGSNSPLHF.

This clonotype occurred a few times. The chain joins TRBV12-3 or TRBV12-4 to TRBJ1-1; a possible D gene is TRBD1 (6 bases). This CDR3 is 13 amino acids long. V was shortened by 6 bases and J by 2 bases, with 10 bases between the two germline ends. Here the CDR3 DNA reads TGTGCCAGCAGGTGGACAGCCAACACTGAAGCTTTCTTT. As protein: CASRWTANTEAFF.

This rearrangement joins TRBV4-3 to TRBJ2-7, with D hard to call. V was pared by 3 bases and J by 5 bases, with 8 bases between. Germline V CDR1 and CDR2: LGHNA, YSLEER. The CDR3 is 12 residues long. DNA of the CDR3: TGCGCCAGCAGCCATGACGGCCACGAGCAGTACTTC. Its translation is CASSHDGHEQYF.

This chain uses TRBV9 with TRBJ2-7; 12 nucleotides align to TRBD2. V shed 4 bases, J shed 3 bases, and the junction held 8 bases outside the gene matches. This CDR3 is built from 16 residues. Germline CDR1 and CDR2: SGDLS and YYNGEE. The CDR3 reads CASSPQGTSGFYEQYF. DNA of the CDR3: TGTGCCAGCAGCCCCCAAGGGACTAGCGGGTTCTACGAGCAGTACTTC.

This clonotype was found many times. This chain joins TRBV7-2 and TRBJ2-4; D is perhaps TRBD1 (6 bases). V lost 5 bases and J 6 bases, leaving 11 bases between the germline ends. Germline values: CDR1 SGHTA, CDR2 FQGNSA. The CDR3 has 13 residues. The CDR3 nucleotides read TGTGCCAGCAGCCCTCAGGGGTTAAACATTCAGTACTTC. This sequence encodes CASSPQGLNIQYF.

This chain connects TRBV7-9 to TRBJ1-1; possible D gene TRBD1, 5 bases. Trimming removed 5 bases at V and 3 bases at J, with 13 bases between. The CDR3 extends over 14 amino acids. The germline V gene has CDR1 SEHNR and CDR2 FQNEAQ (reference sequence). The CDR3 here is CASSGRTYDTEAFF. In DNA, the CDR3 is TGTGCCAGCAGCGGCCGGACATACGACACTGAAGCTTTCTTT.

Many counts were recorded for this clonotype. This chain connects TRBV6-1 to TRBJ1-5; maybe TRBD1 (5 bases). The CDR3 sequence is 13 residues long. From germline, CDR1 is MNHNS and CDR2 SASEGT. V was shortened by 5 bases and J by 4 bases, with 9 bases between the two germline ends. The CDR3 nucleotides are TGTGCCAGCAGTTTTTGGGGGAATCAGCCCCAGCATTTT. Its protein is CASSFWGNQPQHF.

The CDR3 protein is CASSQATGRNTEAFF. The CDR3 nucleotides are TGTGCCAGCAGCCAAGCTACGGGCCGGAACACTGAAGCTTTCTTT. The chain joins TRBV3-1 to TRBJ1-1; no reliable D call. Germline CDR1 is LGHDT and CDR2 is YNNKEL (reference sequence). The CDR3 is made up of 15 amino acids. V lost 1 base to trimming and J lost 1 base, with 10 bases between them.

The table lists this clonotype with many counts. This rearrangement joins TRBV5-1 to TRBJ2-2, with 12 bases that match TRBD2. After removal of 5 bases from V and 6 bases from J, the junction contained 14 bases not matched to a gene. CDR3 size: 18 residues. The germline gives CDR1 SGHRS, CDR2 YFSETQ. The CDR3 sequence: CASSPGLAGQQGAGELFF. The CDR3 region has the DNA TGCGCCAGCAGTCCAGGACTAGCGGGGCAGCAGGGTGCCGGGGAGCTGTTTTTT.

The chain has TRBV9 and TRBJ2-7; 8 positions match TRBD2. With 4 bases clipped from V and 2 bases from J, the junction kept 5 bases outside the gene matches. CDR3 length: 14 amino acids. The V gene's germline CDR1 is SGDLS and CDR2 YYNGEE. The CDR3 loop is CASSPRGGAYEQYF. The CDR3 nucleotides read TGTGCCAGCAGCCCTCGGGGGGGGGCCTACGAGCAGTACTTC. Using reference TRBV9 and TRBJ2-7 for the parts outside the CDR3, the full variable domain is DSGVTQTPKHLITATGQRVTLRCSPRSGDLSVYWYQQSLDQGLQFLIQYYNGEERAKGNILERFSAQQFPDLHSELNLSSLELGDSALYFCASSPRGGAYEQYFGPGTRLTVT.

The chain recombines TRBV7-2 with TRBJ2-3; 8 positions match TRBD2. This CDR3 spans 14 amino acids. In germline, CDR1 is SGHTA, CDR2 FQGNSA. The V gene end was trimmed by 5 bases and the J gene end by 5 bases; junction bases not matched to a gene: 6. CDR3 loop: CASSPSGPEDTQYF. The CDR3 DNA sequence: TGTGCCAGCAGCCCTAGCGGGCCTGAAGATACGCAGTATTTT. Based on the CDR3 plus reference TRBV7-2 and TRBJ2-3, the full variable domain is GAGVSQSPSNKVTEKGKDVELRCDPISGHTALYWYRQSLGQGLEFLIYFQGNSAPDKSGLPSDRFSAERTGGSVSTLTIQRTQQEDSAVYLCASSPSGPEDTQYFGPGTRLTVL.

This clonotype has ten or more counts. The V and J genes are TRBV5-1 and TRBJ1-1; TRBD1 matches at 10 bases. This CDR3 contains 13 residues. The V segment lost 3 bases and the J segment 4 bases; nucleotides outside the gene matches: 0. Per germline, CDR1 SGHRS and CDR2 YFSETQ. The CDR3: CASSWTGGTEAFF. CDR3 nucleotide sequence: TGCGCCAGCAGCTGGACAGGGGGCACTGAAGCTTTCTTT. The full variable domain, in which reference TRBV5-1 and TRBJ1-1 provide the parts outside the CDR3, is KAGVTQTPRYLIKTRGQQVTLSCSPISGHRSVSWYQQTPGQGLQFLFEYFSETQRNKGNFPGRFSGRQFSNSRSEMNVSTLELGDSALYLCASSWTGGTEAFFGQGTRLTVV.

Turning to this clonotype: One base away lies a much larger clone, so this may be a sequencing read error. The chain links TRBV6-2 or TRBV6-3 to TRBJ2-1; 9 bases are shared with TRBD2. CDR3 length: 15 amino acids. With V trimmed by 4 bases and J by 6 bases, 7 bases remained unmatched. Germline CDR1 MNHEY, CDR2 SVGEGT. The CDR3 DNA follows: TGTGCCAGCAGTTCCTCCGGGACTAGCTTCAATGAGCAGTTCTTC. Translation: CASSSSGTSFNEQFF.

The rearrangement joins TRBV2 to TRBJ2-7; D may be TRBD1 or TRBD2 (5 bases each). The germline V gene encodes CDR1 SNHLY and CDR2 FYNNEI. Trimming took off 0 bases at V and 4 bases at J, with 13 bases between the two ends. This CDR3 has 15 amino acids. DNA of the CDR3: TGTGCCAGCAGTGAAGCAGTGGGGACCGTGTACGAGCAGTACTTC. It translates to CASSEAVGTVYEQYF. The entire variable domain, with the rest obtained from reference TRBV2 and TRBJ2-7, is as follows: EPEVTQTPSHQVTQMGQEVILRCVPISNHLYFYWYRQILGQKVEFLVSFYNNEISEKSEIFDDQFSVERPDGSNFTLKIRSTKLEDSAMYFCASSEAVGTVYEQYFGPGTRLTVT.